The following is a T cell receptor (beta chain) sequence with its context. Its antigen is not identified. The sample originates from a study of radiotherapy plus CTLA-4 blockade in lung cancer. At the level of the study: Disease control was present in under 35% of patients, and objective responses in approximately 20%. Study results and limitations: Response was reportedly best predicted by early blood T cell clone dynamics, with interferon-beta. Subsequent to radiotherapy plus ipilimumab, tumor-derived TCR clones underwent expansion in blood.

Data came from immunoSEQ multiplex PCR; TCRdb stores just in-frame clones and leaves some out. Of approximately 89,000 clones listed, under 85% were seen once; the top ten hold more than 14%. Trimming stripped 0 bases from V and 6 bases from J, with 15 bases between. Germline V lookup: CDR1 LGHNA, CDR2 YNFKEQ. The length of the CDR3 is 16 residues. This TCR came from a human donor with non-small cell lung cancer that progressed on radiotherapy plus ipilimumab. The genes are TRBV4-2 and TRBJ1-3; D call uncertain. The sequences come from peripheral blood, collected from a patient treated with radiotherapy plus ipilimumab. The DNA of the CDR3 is TGTGCCAGCAGCCAAGATTTATTCACTGGTCTAAACACCATATATTTT. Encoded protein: CASSQDLFTGLNTIYF.